This entry lists 20 T cell receptor beta chains sequenced from one sample in a study of beta chain features in type 1 diabetes. General study points: Among patients with Type 1 diabetes, TCRB CDR3s were moderately but significantly shorter in every one of the four CD4+ subsets.

All of the isolated RNA was reverse transcribed, so expressed TCRB transcripts were sequenced. Method: immunoSEQ multiplex PCR; TCRdb's copy keeps in-frame clones and lacks some. Of about 160,000 clones listed, roughly 59% were seen once; the top ten hold approximately 0.09%. Their specific antigens are unknown. Sequencing was performed on naive CD4+ T cells from blood. The receptors here all came from a man between 25 and 39 years old with type 1 diabetes.

The chain has TRBV7-9 and TRBJ1-4; D gene uncertain. Trimming removed 5 bases at V and 5 bases at J, with 12 bases between. The CDR3 contains 14 residues. Germline V CDR1 and CDR2: SEHNR, FQNEAQ (reference sequence). The CDR3 loop is CASSPDPGNEKLFF. CDR3 nucleotide sequence: TGTGCCAGCAGCCCGGACCCCGGGAATGAAAAACTGTTTTTT.

The rearrangement links TRBV5-1 to TRBJ1-1; maybe TRBD1 (5 bases). V was pared by 3 bases and J by 0 bases, with 12 bases between. Germline loops: CDR1 SGHRS, CDR2 YFSETQ. This CDR3 spans 15 amino acids. The CDR3 nucleotides read TGCGCCAGCAGCTCTCTCGGGGCCATGAACACTGAAGCTTTCTTT. Translation gives CASSSLGAMNTEAFF.

The chain is built from TRBV9 and TRBJ1-2; D gene unclear. CDR3 length: 16 amino acids. Trimming took 0 bases from V and 4 from J, leaving 16 bases between them. CDR1 and CDR2 (germline): SGDLS, YYNGEE. CDR3 in DNA: TGTGCCAGCAGCGTAGTATCTGGCAACGAGGGCTATGGCTACACCTTC. Its protein is CASSVVSGNEGYGYTF.

This clone has a handful of counts. This chain connects TRBV29-1 to TRBJ2-5; tentatively, D is TRBD1 or TRBD2 (5 bases each). The CDR3 contains 14 residues. Looked up from germline, CDR1 is SQVTM and CDR2 is ANQGSEA. The V and J ends lost 2 bases and 5 bases respectively, with 15 bases between them. The CDR3 reads CSVERTGEGETQYF. CDR3 nucleotides: TGCAGCGTTGAACGTACCGGCGAGGGGGAGACCCAGTACTTC.

This chain links TRBV29-1 with TRBJ1-2, with D unresolved. Trimming removed 4 bases at V and 0 bases at J, with 9 bases between. This CDR3 comprises 13 residues. Germline V lookup: CDR1 SQVTM, CDR2 ANQGSEA. CDR3 nucleotide sequence: TGCAGCGTTGGGACCGAAGCTAACTATGGCTACACCTTC. This gives the protein CSVGTEANYGYTF.

The chain combines TRBV11-2 with TRBJ2-7, with D tentatively TRBD1 (5 bases). With 1 base removed from V and 2 bases from J, the gap between germline ends came to 9 bases. In germline, CDR1 is SGHAT, CDR2 FQNNGV. CDR3 size: 14 residues. Here the CDR3 reads CASSLARVPYEQYF. DNA of the CDR3: TGTGCCAGCAGCTTAGCCAGGGTGCCCTACGAGCAGTACTTC.

With regard to this clone: This sample includes further DNA sequences coding for the same CDR3. The chain combines TRBV7-2 with TRBJ1-1, with D unclear. This CDR3 has 13 residues. V gave up 1 base and J gave up 1 base, with 4 bases separating them. The germline V gene encodes CDR1 SGHTA and CDR2 FQGNSA. CDR3 amino acids: CASSLDRNTEAFF. CDR3 in DNA: TGTGCCAGCAGCTTAGACAGGAACACTGAAGCTTTCTTT.

The chain links TRBV25-1 to TRBJ1-3; D ambiguous. The germline V gene has CDR1 MGHDK and CDR2 SYGVNS. V shed 7 bases and J shed 0 bases, with 4 bases lying between them. The CDR3 spans 12 residues. CDR3 nucleotides: TGTGCCAGCACAAGCTCTGGAAACACCATATATTTT. It encodes CASTSSGNTIYF.

This sequence joins TRBV7-2 and TRBJ2-3; 8 nucleotides align to TRBD1. The germline gives CDR1 SGHTA, CDR2 FQGNSA. V trimming: 7 bases; J trimming: 4 bases; junction bases outside the gene matches: 10. The CDR3 loop spans 15 amino acids. The CDR3 coding sequence is TGTGCCAGCACCTCGACCGGACAGGGCCCAGATACGCAGTATTTT. Amino acids: CASTSTGQGPDTQYF.

The chain links TRBV9 to TRBJ1-1, with D hard to call. Trimming removed 4 bases from V and 11 bases from J, with 15 bases in between. Germline values: CDR1 SGDLS, CDR2 YYNGEE. CDR3 length: 12 amino acids. Here the CDR3 reads CASSNSRLGAFF. Written as DNA, the CDR3 is TGTGCCAGCAGCAACTCTCGACTTGGTGCTTTCTTT.

This clone was picked up a small number of times. This rearrangement joins TRBV30 to TRBJ2-6, with D possibly TRBD1 on 6 matching bases. Trimming shortened V by 2 bases and J by 8 bases, and 13 bases separated the two germline ends. The CDR3 has 14 residues. The germline CDR1 and CDR2 sequences are GTSNPN and SVGIG (reference sequence). CDR3: CAWSKNQGPNVLTF. DNA for the CDR3: TGTGCCTGGAGTAAGAACCAGGGGCCCAACGTCCTGACTTTC.

A remark on this clone: Other DNA sequences in this specimen translate into the identical CDR3. The chain combines TRBV30 with TRBJ1-3, with D unresolved. V lost 3 bases and J lost 4, with 7 bases in between. The CDR3 loop spans 12 amino acids. Germline values: CDR1 GTSNPN, CDR2 SVGIG (reference sequence). The CDR3 loop reads CAWSGGGNTIYF. DNA for the CDR3: TGTGCCTGGAGCGGAGGCGGAAACACCATATATTTT.

V gene TRBV7-2 combines with J gene TRBJ2-1; D remains ambiguous. This CDR3 comprises 13 residues. Germline lookup yields CDR1 SGHTA and CDR2 FQGNSA. V gave up 1 base and J gave up 6 bases, with 7 bases separating them. CDR3: CASSLVFPNEQFF. CDR3 sequence (DNA): TGTGCCAGCAGCTTAGTCTTTCCCAATGAGCAGTTCTTC. The variable domain in full, with the rest retrieved from reference TRBV7-2 and TRBJ2-1, is GAGVSQSPSNKVTEKGKDVELRCDPISGHTALYWYRQSLGQGLEFLIYFQGNSAPDKSGLPSDRFSAERTGGSVSTLTIQRTQQEDSAVYLCASSLVFPNEQFFGPGTRLTVL.

The chain recombines TRBV5-1 with TRBJ2-7; 8 nucleotides align to TRBD1. Trimming took 4 bases from V and 3 from J; bases not matched to a gene: 3. CDR1 is SGHRS, CDR2 YFSETQ, per germline. The CDR3 extends over 13 amino acids. DNA for the CDR3: TGCGCCAGCAGCCCGGGACAGGTCTACGAGCAGTACTTC. Encoded protein: CASSPGQVYEQYF. Full variable domain (remainder filled in from reference TRBV5-1 and TRBJ2-7): KAGVTQTPRYLIKTRGQQVTLSCSPISGHRSVSWYQQTPGQGLQFLFEYFSETQRNKGNFPGRFSGRQFSNSRSEMNVSTLELGDSALYLCASSPGQVYEQYFGPGTRLTVT.

This clone was counted only a few times. The gene calls are TRBV30 and TRBJ2-5; 12 positions match TRBD2. This CDR3 has 14 residues. The germline gives CDR1 GTSNPN, CDR2 SVGIG (reference sequence). The J segment lost 5 bases and the V segment lost 4 bases, leaving 5 bases of the junction unmatched. The CDR3 bases are TGTGCCTGGATTAGGACTAGCGGGGCGGAGACCCAGTACTTC. Encoded protein: CAWIRTSGAETQYF.

The rearrangement joins TRBV4-3 to TRBJ2-7; D may be TRBD1 (6 bases). V shed 1 base and J shed 9 bases, with 13 bases lying between them. The germline V gene encodes CDR1 LGHNA and CDR2 YSLEER. The CDR3 contains 13 residues. The CDR3 sequence: CASSQGAGEGQYF. The CDR3 bases are TGCGCCAGCAGCCAAGGTGCAGGGGAAGGGCAGTACTTC.

V usage is TRBV7-9 and J usage is TRBJ1-6; TRBD1 might be the D (6 bases). The germline V gene encodes CDR1 SEHNR and CDR2 FQNEAQ (reference sequence). The CDR3 loop spans 15 amino acids. V was trimmed by 5 bases and J by 7 bases, leaving 15 bases between them. CDR3 sequence (DNA): TGTGCCAGCAGCAGGGAGGGGGGAGCAAATTCACCCCTCCACTTT. Translated: CASSREGGANSPLHF.

This sequence joins TRBV9 and TRBJ2-1, with 8 bases aligning to TRBD2. Germline-derived CDR1 and CDR2 are SGDLS and YYNGEE. There are 14 residues in the CDR3. With V trimmed by 3 bases and J by 6 bases, 5 bases remained unmatched. CDR3 DNA: TGTGCCAGCAGCGCTCCGGGACTAGTCAATGAGCAGTTCTTC. Protein sequence: CASSAPGLVNEQFF. Using reference TRBV9 and TRBJ2-1 for the parts outside the CDR3, the full variable domain is DSGVTQTPKHLITATGQRVTLRCSPRSGDLSVYWYQQSLDQGLQFLIQYYNGEERAKGNILERFSAQQFPDLHSELNLSSLELGDSALYFCASSAPGLVNEQFFGPGTRLTVL.

The chain joins TRBV6-6 to TRBJ1-2; D remains ambiguous. The CDR3 consists of 10 residues. The germline V and J ends were trimmed by 6 bases and 6 bases, with 5 bases remaining between them. Germline V gene sequence: CDR1 MNHNY, CDR2 SVGAGI (reference sequence). The chain's CDR3 is CASSANGYTF. The DNA of the CDR3 is TGTGCCAGCAGCGCGAATGGCTACACCTTC.

CDR3 DNA: TGTGCCAGCAGACACCGGGACGACTATGGCTACACCTTC. Amino acids: CASRHRDDYGYTF. The chain uses TRBV6-5 and TRBJ1-2; possible D gene TRBD1, 5 bases. The CDR3 has 13 amino acids. CDR1 and CDR2 (germline): MNHEY, SVGAGI. Trimming cost V 6 bases and J 3 bases, with 11 bases left between them.